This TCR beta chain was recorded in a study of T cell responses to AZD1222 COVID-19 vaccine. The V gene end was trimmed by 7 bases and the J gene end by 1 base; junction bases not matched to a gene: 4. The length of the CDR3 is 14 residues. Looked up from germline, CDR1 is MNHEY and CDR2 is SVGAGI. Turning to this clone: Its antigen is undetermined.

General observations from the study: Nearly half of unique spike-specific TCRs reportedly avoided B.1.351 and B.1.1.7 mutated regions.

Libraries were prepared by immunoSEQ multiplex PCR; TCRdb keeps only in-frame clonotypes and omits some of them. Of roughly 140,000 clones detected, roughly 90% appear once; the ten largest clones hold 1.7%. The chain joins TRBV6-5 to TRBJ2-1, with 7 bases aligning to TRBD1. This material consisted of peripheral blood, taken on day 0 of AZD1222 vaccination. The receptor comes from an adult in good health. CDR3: CASTLQGSYNEQFF. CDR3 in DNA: TGTGCCAGCACCCTACAGGGGTCCTACAATGAGCAGTTCTTC.